These 30 T cell receptor beta chains were all obtained from the same sample, sequenced in a study of T cell responses to AZD1222 COVID-19 vaccine. Using immunoSEQ multiplex PCR, the repertoire was profiled, and TCRdb retains in-frame clones only, with some absent. This sample has 130,000 or so clones, with around 94% found just once. The source material was peripheral blood, sampled on day 0 of AZD1222 vaccination. These receptors all stem from an adult in good health.

The chain employs TRBV28 and TRBJ1-2; D may be TRBD1 (5 bases). The CDR3 runs to 13 residues. Germline V gene data show CDR1 as MDHEN and CDR2 as SYDVKM. V was trimmed by 2 bases and J by 8 bases, leaving 12 bases between them. CDR3 region: CASSLEQGRGYTF. CDR3 DNA: TGTGCCAGCAGTTTAGAGCAGGGAAGAGGCTACACCTTC.

The chain is built from TRBV5-8 and TRBJ1-6; D may be TRBD1 (5 bases). Germline V gene sequence: CDR1 SGHTS, CDR2 YDEGEE. The CDR3 loop spans 14 amino acids. V was cut by 5 bases and J by 9 bases, with 15 bases left in between. The CDR3 sequence: CASRWDSLSSPLHF. Here the CDR3 DNA reads TGTGCCAGCAGGTGGGACTCCCTAAGTTCACCCCTCCACTTT.

Only one count was recorded for this clone. The rearrangement joins TRBV7-9 to TRBJ2-5; tentatively, D is TRBD1 (6 bases). V was shortened by 4 bases and J by 4 bases, with 13 bases between the two germline ends. This CDR3 comprises 14 residues. The germline CDR1 and CDR2 sequences are SEHNR and FQNEAQ (reference sequence). Here the CDR3 reads CASSYEGGSETQYF. The CDR3 nucleotides are TGTGCCAGCAGCTATGAAGGGGGTTCAGAGACCCAGTACTTC.

The chain joins TRBV28 to TRBJ1-5, with D perhaps TRBD1 (5 bases). Germline values: CDR1 MDHEN, CDR2 SYDVKM. V was shortened by 5 bases and J by 6 bases, with 14 bases between the two germline ends. The CDR3 length is 14 residues. The CDR3 here is CASSAGGGGQPQHF. The CDR3 nucleotides read TGTGCCAGCAGTGCCGGGGGAGGAGGTCAGCCCCAGCATTTT.

The rearrangement links TRBV9 to TRBJ1-1; no firm D call. Germline V CDR1 and CDR2: SGDLS, YYNGEE. The CDR3 spans 15 residues. V was cut by 3 bases and J by 0 bases, with 12 bases left in between. CDR3 nucleotide sequence: TGTGCCAGCAGCGCCAACAGTCTACTGAACACTGAAGCTTTCTTT. It yields the protein CASSANSLLNTEAFF. Combining the CDR3 with reference TRBV9 and TRBJ1-1 gives the whole variable domain DSGVTQTPKHLITATGQRVTLRCSPRSGDLSVYWYQQSLDQGLQFLIQYYNGEERAKGNILERFSAQQFPDLHSELNLSSLELGDSALYFCASSANSLLNTEAFFGQGTRLTVV.

The chain links TRBV9 to TRBJ2-1; 8 bases map to TRBD2. The germline V gene encodes CDR1 SGDLS and CDR2 YYNGEE. The CDR3 is 14 amino acids. With 3 bases clipped from V and 7 bases from J, the junction kept 6 bases outside the gene matches. CDR3 sequence reads: CASSAFGGVNEQFF. As DNA, the CDR3 is TGTGCCAGCAGCGCCTTCGGGGGGGTAAATGAGCAGTTCTTC.

The chain couples TRBV6-5 to TRBJ2-7; TRBD1 or TRBD2 may be the D gene (5 bases each). This CDR3 has 14 residues. The V gene lost 5 bases and the J gene lost 4 bases, with 15 bases spanning the gap. Germline CDR1 and CDR2: MNHEY and SVGAGI. The CDR3 reads CASSPHRDRYEQYF. CDR3 bases: TGTGCCAGCAGTCCACACCGGGACCGTTACGAGCAGTACTTC.

The chain joins TRBV19 to TRBJ1-1; D remains ambiguous. Germline V gene data show CDR1 as LNHDA and CDR2 as SQIVND (reference sequence). Trimming stripped 2 bases from V and 4 bases from J, with 17 bases between. This CDR3 is 16 amino acids long. The CDR3 protein is CASSIRDLGVGTEAFF. The CDR3 region has the DNA TGTGCCAGTAGTATAAGGGATCTGGGAGTTGGCACTGAAGCTTTCTTT.

This chain uses TRBV5-4 with TRBJ2-3; possibly TRBD2 for D (5 bases). V dropped 0 bases and J dropped 5 bases, with 13 bases sitting between them. CDR1 and CDR2 (germline): SGHNT, YYREEE (reference sequence). The CDR3 has 15 amino acids. CDR3 protein: CASSLAGIVGDTQYF. CDR3 bases: TGTGCCAGCAGCTTGGCCGGGATAGTGGGAGATACGCAGTATTTT.

The chain carries TRBV6-5 and TRBJ2-7; D is unresolved. Trimming stripped 5 bases from V and 1 base from J, with 9 bases between. The germline V gene has CDR1 MNHEY and CDR2 SVGAGI. The CDR3 covers 13 residues. The CDR3 coding sequence is TGTGCCAGCAGTCGCCAAGGTTCCTACGAGCAGTACTTC. Protein sequence: CASSRQGSYEQYF.

Notes on this clone: The same CDR3 can be traced to other DNA sequences in this sample. The gene calls are TRBV18 and TRBJ2-3; D gene unclear. V lost 3 bases to trimming and J lost 0 bases, with 1 base between them. The CDR3 sequence is 12 residues long. Germline CDR1 reads KGHSH; CDR2 reads LQKENI. The CDR3 sequence: CASSPSTDTQYF. CDR3 sequence (DNA): TGTGCCAGCTCACCCAGCACAGATACGCAGTATTTT.

The chain recombines TRBV21-1 with TRBJ2-1; the table's D call, TRBD2, was not checked against the DNA. TRBV21-1 is noted as a pseudogene. There are 15 residues in the CDR3. CDR3 sequence (DNA): TGTGCCAGCAGCAACAAGCGGGAGGCGTACAATGAGCAGTTCTTC. It is translated as CASSNKREAYNEQFF.

The V and J genes are TRBV7-9 and TRBJ1-6; possibly TRBD1 for D (6 bases). The germline CDR1 and CDR2 sequences are SEHNR and FQNEAQ (reference sequence). The CDR3 runs to 15 residues. Trimming shortened V by 5 bases and J by 10 bases, and 18 bases separated the two germline ends. CDR3 DNA sequence: TGTGCCAGCAGCCTCACCGCAGGGGATGGGTCACCCCTCCACTTT. It codes for CASSLTAGDGSPLHF.

J is TRBJ1-2 and V is TRBV6-1; D gene unclear. Trimming took 2 bases from V and 2 from J, leaving 6 bases between them. Germline assignment: CDR1 MNHNS and CDR2 SASEGT. The CDR3 has 13 residues. The CDR3 bases are TGTGCCAGCAGTGAAACGGGGAACTATGGCTACACCTTC. This codes for CASSETGNYGYTF.

This sequence joins TRBV7-9 and TRBJ2-5; 9 nucleotides agree with TRBD1. The trim removed 3 bases at V and 4 bases at J, leaving 3 bases unmatched. The CDR3 loop spans 14 amino acids. In germline, CDR1 is SEHNR, CDR2 FQNEAQ (reference sequence). CDR3 sequence reads: CASSFDRGGETQYF. The CDR3 DNA follows: TGTGCCAGCAGCTTCGACAGGGGGGGAGAGACCCAGTACTTC.

V usage is TRBV5-1 and J usage is TRBJ2-1; 8 nucleotides match TRBD2. The germline gives CDR1 SGHRS, CDR2 YFSETQ. CDR3 length: 15 amino acids. V lost 4 bases to trimming and J lost 4 bases; unmatched junction nucleotides: 7. CDR3 bases: TGCGCCAGCAGCCTTACTAGCGGCACTTACAATGAGCAGTTCTTC. Encoded protein: CASSLTSGTYNEQFF. Together with reference TRBV5-1 and TRBJ2-1, the CDR3 gives the full variable domain: KAGVTQTPRYLIKTRGQQVTLSCSPISGHRSVSWYQQTPGQGLQFLFEYFSETQRNKGNFPGRFSGRQFSNSRSEMNVSTLELGDSALYLCASSLTSGTYNEQFFGPGTRLTVL.

This clone was seen once. The chain recombines TRBV10-3 with TRBJ2-1; 7 bases align to TRBD2. Looked up from germline, CDR1 is ENHRY and CDR2 is SYGVKD. There are 18 residues in the CDR3. V lost 0 bases and J lost 5; bases outside the gene matches: 13. The CDR3 sequence: CAISESGWEASGNNEQFF. The CDR3 DNA follows: TGTGCCATCAGTGAGTCAGGGTGGGAGGCTAGCGGCAACAATGAGCAGTTCTTC.

V and J are TRBV4-3 and TRBJ1-4; no firm D call. This CDR3 has 13 residues. Germline-derived CDR1 and CDR2 are LGHNA and YSLEER. The V end lost 1 base, the J end lost 6 bases, and 6 bases lay between the germline ends. The CDR3, as DNA: TGCGCCAGCAGCCAAGTGGCAGATGAAAAACTGTTTTTT. Its translation: CASSQVADEKLFF.

This chain joins TRBV5-1 and TRBJ1-2; D may be TRBD1 (5 bases). Trimming stripped 4 bases from V and 4 bases from J, with 11 bases between. Germline V gene sequence: CDR1 SGHRS, CDR2 YFSETQ. The CDR3 is made up of 13 amino acids. CDR3 nucleotides: TGCGCCAGCAGCCCGGACGGGGGCTATGGCTACACCTTC. Amino acids: CASSPDGGYGYTF. The full variable domain, rest sourced from reference TRBV5-1 and TRBJ1-2, is KAGVTQTPRYLIKTRGQQVTLSCSPISGHRSVSWYQQTPGQGLQFLFEYFSETQRNKGNFPGRFSGRQFSNSRSEMNVSTLELGDSALYLCASSPDGGYGYTFGSGTRLTVV.

This rearrangement joins TRBV11-2 to TRBJ2-7; TRBD2 matches at 11 bases. Germline V gene lookup returns CDR1 SGHAT and CDR2 FQNNGV. This CDR3 spans 15 amino acids. V was pared by 11 bases and J by 4 bases, with 13 bases of the junction left unmatched. CDR3 region: CASRGLAATRYEQYF. CDR3 DNA: TGTGCCTCCAGGGGACTAGCGGCCACGCGATACGAGCAGTACTTC.

J is TRBJ2-7 and V is TRBV5-1, with 7 bases identical to TRBD1. The V segment lost 4 bases and the J segment 0 bases; nucleotides outside the gene matches: 7. In germline, CDR1 is SGHRS, CDR2 YFSETQ. The CDR3 length is 15 residues. Here the CDR3 DNA reads TGCGCCAGCAGCGCCACAGGGGTGAGCTCCTACGAGCAGTACTTC. Translation gives CASSATGVSSYEQYF.

This clone was detected once. The chain employs TRBV5-4 and TRBJ2-2; 8 bases map to TRBD1. Germline CDR1 SGHNT, CDR2 YYREEE (reference sequence). V shed 0 bases and J 6 bases; nucleotides not matched to a gene: 7. The CDR3 covers 16 residues. The CDR3 here is CASSLAAGGRAGELFF. The CDR3 DNA follows: TGTGCCAGCAGCTTGGCGGCAGGGGGCCGGGCCGGGGAGCTGTTTTTT. Full variable domain (rest looked up from reference TRBV5-4 and TRBJ2-2): ETGVTQSPTHLIKTRGQQVTLRCSSQSGHNTVSWYQQALGQGPQFIFQYYREEENGRGNFPPRFSGLQFPNYSSELNVNALELDDSALYLCASSLAAGGRAGELFFGEGSRLTVL.

This chain links TRBV24-1 with TRBJ2-3, with TRBD1 matching over 9 bases. The CDR3 runs 16 residues. J was trimmed by 6 bases and V by 3 bases; bases with no gene match: 9. Per germline, CDR1 KGHDR and CDR2 SFDVKD. The CDR3 coding sequence is TGTGCCACCAGTGATAACAGGGGGCGTGGTGGCGATACGCAGTATTTT. This codes for CATSDNRGRGGDTQYF.

V gene TRBV9 combines with J gene TRBJ2-7; tentatively, D is TRBD2 (5 bases). V lost 4 bases to trimming and J lost 7 bases, with 18 bases between them. The length of the CDR3 is 14 residues. Germline V CDR1 and CDR2: SGDLS, YYNGEE. The CDR3 reads CASSFSWQREEQYF. The CDR3 bases are TGTGCCAGCAGCTTCTCCTGGCAGAGGGAGGAGCAGTACTTC.

The V and J genes are TRBV18 and TRBJ2-2, with a possible D match to TRBD2 (5 bases). V was clipped by 4 bases and J by 2 bases, with 14 bases between them. The V gene's germline CDR1 is KGHSH and CDR2 LQKENI. This CDR3 contains 16 residues. The CDR3 DNA sequence: TGTGCCAGCTCACAAACAGCGGATAGAAACACCGGGGAGCTGTTTTTT. This gives the protein CASSQTADRNTGELFF.

V gene TRBV19 combines with J gene TRBJ2-7; maybe TRBD1 (6 bases). V was shortened by 5 bases and J by 0 bases, with 14 bases between the two germline ends. Germline V lookup: CDR1 LNHDA, CDR2 SQIVND (reference sequence). This CDR3 has 15 amino acids. This chain's CDR3 is CASSWGHGTSYEQYF. The CDR3 bases are TGTGCCAGTAGTTGGGGGCACGGAACCTCCTACGAGCAGTACTTC.

This chain uses TRBV13 with TRBJ2-1; 7 nucleotides agree with TRBD2. The CDR3 has 14 residues. Germline assignment: CDR1 PRHDT and CDR2 FYEKMQ (reference sequence). Trimming took 6 bases from V and 8 from J; bases not matched to a gene: 10. The CDR3 DNA is TGTGCCAGCAGTTCCCGGGGAGGGCAAGATGAGCAGTTCTTC. Translated, it gives CASSSRGGQDEQFF.

Turning to this clone: The same CDR3 can be traced to other DNA sequences in this sample. The V gene is TRBV18, the J gene TRBJ2-7; possibly TRBD1 for D (5 bases). V gave up 3 bases and J gave up 1 base, with 10 bases separating them. The CDR3 contains 14 residues. The germline CDR1 and CDR2 sequences are KGHSH and LQKENI. This CDR3 is CASSPPAGSYEQYF. DNA for the CDR3: TGTGCCAGCTCACCCCCAGCAGGGTCCTACGAGCAGTACTTC.

In DNA, the CDR3 is TGTGCCAGCAGACTAACAGGGGTGCAGCCCCAGCATTTT. It translates to CASRLTGVQPQHF. J is TRBJ1-5 and V is TRBV2; 7 positions agree with TRBD1. This CDR3 region has 13 residues. Germline lookup yields CDR1 SNHLY and CDR2 FYNNEI. J was trimmed by 7 bases and V by 6 bases; bases with no gene match: 6.

The chain carries TRBV27 and TRBJ2-2, with D perhaps TRBD2 (6 bases). Germline CDR1 and CDR2: MNHEY and SMNVEV (reference sequence). This CDR3 comprises 16 residues. Trimming shortened V by 5 bases and J by 2 bases, and 15 bases separated the two germline ends. CDR3 region: CASSPQGLLNTGELFF. The CDR3 region has the DNA TGTGCCAGCAGTCCTCAGGGACTGCTCAACACCGGGGAGCTGTTTTTT.